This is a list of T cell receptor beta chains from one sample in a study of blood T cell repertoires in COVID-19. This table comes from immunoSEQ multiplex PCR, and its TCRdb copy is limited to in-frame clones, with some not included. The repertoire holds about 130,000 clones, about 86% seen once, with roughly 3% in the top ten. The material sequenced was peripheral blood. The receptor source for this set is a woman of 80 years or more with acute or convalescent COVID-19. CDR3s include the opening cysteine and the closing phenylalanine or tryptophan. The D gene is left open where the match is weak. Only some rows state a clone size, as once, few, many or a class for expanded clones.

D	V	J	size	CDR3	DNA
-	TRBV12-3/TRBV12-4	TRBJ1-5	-	CASSLVPGKPQHF	TGTGCCAGCAGTTTAGTCCCGGGGAAGCCCCAGCATTTT
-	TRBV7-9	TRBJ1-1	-	CASSLGAPRGGTEAFF	TGTGCCAGCAGCTTAGGGGCTCCCCGGGGAGGCACTGAAGCTTTCTTT
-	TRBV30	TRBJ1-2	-	CAYRNYGYTF	TGTGCCTACCGGAACTATGGCTACACCTTC
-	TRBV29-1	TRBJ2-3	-	CSVATDTQYF	TGCAGCGTGGCCACAGATACGCAGTATTTT
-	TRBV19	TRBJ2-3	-	CASKGGGALSTDTQYF	TGTGCCAGTAAAGGGGGGGGTGCCCTAAGCACAGATACGCAGTATTTT
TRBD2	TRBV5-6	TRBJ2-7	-	CASGRGANPYEQYF	TGTGCCAGCGGGAGGGGAGCTAACCCCTACGAGCAGTACTTC
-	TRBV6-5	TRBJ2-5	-	CASRRKETQYF	TGTGCCAGCAGGAGAAAAGAGACCCAGTACTTC
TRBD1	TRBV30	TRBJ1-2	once	CAWSTGGYGYTF	TGTGCCTGGTCAACAGGGGGCTATGGCTACACCTTC
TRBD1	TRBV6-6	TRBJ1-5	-	CASSTSQGDSQHF	TGTGCCAGCAGTACGTCCCAGGGGGACTCCCAGCATTTT
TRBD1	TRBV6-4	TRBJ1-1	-	CASSQTGGSEAFF	TGTGCCAGCAGTCAAACAGGGGGAAGTGAAGCTTTCTTT